Shown below are 29 T cell receptor beta chains from a single sample sequenced in a study of T cell repertoires in cytomegalovirus infection. These receptors lack a known antigen. From the reads, TCRdb called clonotypes with MiXCR, one entry per CDR3 protein. Counted here are 550,000 to 700,000 distinct CDR3 sequences, almost 40% occurring once; the ten biggest clones make up around 48%. The material sequenced was cultured PBMCs, taken from culture after CMV antigen stimulation. The receptors shown here come from a human donor in good health (CMV status not recorded). Some clones in this sample may be carry-over from other donors' samples.

This clonotype has a handful of counts. J is TRBJ2-1 and V is TRBV7-2; 8 bases are shared with TRBD2. With 5 bases clipped from V and 6 bases from J, the junction kept 3 bases outside the gene matches. The CDR3 has 13 residues. From germline, CDR1 is SGHTA and CDR2 FQGNSA. The CDR3 loop is CASSPGTSNEQFF. The CDR3 nucleotides are TGTGCCAGCAGCCCCGGGACTAGCAATGAGCAGTTCTTC.

The chain has TRBV7-2 and TRBJ2-7; perhaps D is TRBD1 or TRBD2 (6 bases each). This CDR3 comprises 14 residues. Per germline, CDR1 SGHTA and CDR2 FQGNSA. The germline V and J ends were trimmed by 7 bases and 1 base, with 14 bases remaining between them. This CDR3 is CASNPRGVSYEQYF. Here the CDR3 DNA reads TGTGCCAGCAACCCTAGGGGGGTTTCCTACGAGCAGTACTTC.

This clonotype has just one count. The rearrangement joins TRBV11-2 to TRBJ2-7; possible D gene TRBD1, 5 bases. Germline V lookup: CDR1 SGHAT, CDR2 FQNNGV. Between the trimmed V and J ends, which lost 5 bases and 4 bases, there was a span of 24 bases. The CDR3 consists of 17 residues. CDR3 loop: CASSRLSSRDQKYEQYF. CDR3 sequence (DNA): TGTGCCAGCAGCCGCCTCTCAAGCAGGGATCAAAAGTACGAGCAGTACTTC.

This clonotype was observed a handful of times. The CDR3: CASSLLRTGVVGYTF. The CDR3 DNA reads TGTGCCAGCAGCCTCTTGCGGACAGGGGTTGTTGGCTACACCTTC. The gene calls are TRBV11-2 and TRBJ1-2, with 9 bases lining up with TRBD1. The CDR3 runs 15 residues. Germline V gene sequence: CDR1 SGHAT, CDR2 FQNNGV. V gave up 5 bases and J gave up 7 bases; unmatched junction bases: 11. The whole variable domain, remainder taken from reference TRBV11-2 and TRBJ1-2, is EAGVAQSPRYKIIEKRQSVAFWCNPISGHATLYWYQQILGQGPKLLIQFQNNGVVDDSQLPKDRFSAERLKGVDSTLKIQPAKLEDSAVYLCASSLLRTGVVGYTFGSGTRLTVV.

This clonotype was seen a handful of times. The chain recombines TRBV20-1 with TRBJ2-5; 9 bases are a match to TRBD2. With 5 bases clipped from V and 0 bases from J, the junction kept 7 bases outside the gene matches. This CDR3 has 15 residues. Germline assignment: CDR1 DFQATT and CDR2 SNEGSKA (reference sequence). In DNA, the CDR3 is TGCAGTGCTCAGGCCCTAGCGGGGAACCAAGAGACCCAGTACTTC. This gives the protein CSAQALAGNQETQYF.

The chain carries TRBV6-1 and TRBJ2-7; 14 nucleotides match TRBD2. The V gene end was trimmed by 6 bases and the J gene end by 7 bases; junction bases not matched to a gene: 5. This CDR3 region has 14 residues. Per the germline V gene, CDR1 is MNHNS and CDR2 is SASEGT. CDR3 sequence: CASRGLAGVEEQYF. The CDR3 DNA follows: TGTGCCAGCAGGGGACTAGCGGGAGTGGAAGAGCAGTACTTC.

This clonotype was seen more than once but under ten times. The chain combines TRBV11-2 with TRBJ2-5; TRBD2 is a possible D gene (5 bases). This CDR3 is built from 12 residues. In germline, CDR1 is SGHAT, CDR2 FQNNGV. V lost 8 bases to trimming and J lost 5 bases, with 12 bases between them. The CDR3 bases are TGTGCCAGCTCTGAGGGATGGGAGACCCAGTACTTC. It codes for CASSEGWETQYF.

This clonotype was counted a few times. DNA for the CDR3: TGTGCCATCAGGGAGACAGGGACAAGCACAGATACGCAGTATTTT. Protein product: CAIRETGTSTDTQYF. The chain has TRBV10-3 and TRBJ2-3; 7 bases agree with TRBD1. V lost 6 bases, J lost 0 bases, and 6 bases stayed unmatched. From germline, CDR1 is ENHRY and CDR2 SYGVKD. This CDR3 spans 15 amino acids.

This clonotype was observed a handful of times. The chain carries TRBV6-5 and TRBJ1-6, with 7 bases fitting TRBD1. Germline loops: CDR1 MNHEY, CDR2 SVGAGI. The CDR3 is 14 amino acids. Losses at the gene ends were 4 bases for V and 7 bases for J; bases not matched to a gene: 4. The chain's CDR3 is CASSSPGQNSPLHF. The CDR3 bases are TGTGCCAGCAGTTCCCCGGGACAGAATTCACCCCTCCACTTT.

The chain has TRBV7-9 and TRBJ2-1, with no clear D. V was pared by 7 bases and J by 7 bases, with 17 bases between. This CDR3 is 14 amino acids long. Germline CDR1 reads SEHNR; CDR2 reads FQNEAQ (reference sequence). For the CDR3, the DNA is TGTGCCAGCACCCTCCCGCGCTTAGGTAATGAGCAGTTCTTC. Protein: CASTLPRLGNEQFF.

The table lists this clonotype with a few counts. The chain is built from TRBV12-3 or TRBV12-4 and TRBJ2-7; possibly TRBD2 for D (6 bases). This CDR3 has 13 amino acids. Trimming took 2 bases from V and 5 from J, leaving 10 bases between them. This chain's CDR3 is CASSLLGGDEQYF. The CDR3 coding sequence is TGTGCCAGCAGTTTATTAGGAGGGGACGAGCAGTACTTC.

The chain joins TRBV14 to TRBJ1-6; possibly TRBD1 for D (5 bases). The CDR3 totals 16 residues. V lost 4 bases and J 9 bases, leaving 19 bases between the germline ends. Per germline, CDR1 SGHDN and CDR2 FVKESK. CDR3 amino acids: CASSPVQGMGSSPLHF. As DNA, the CDR3 is TGTGCCAGCAGCCCGGTCCAGGGAATGGGTAGTTCACCCCTCCACTTT.

This clonotype was seen more than once but under ten times. The chain combines TRBV5-1 with TRBJ2-7; 11 nucleotides line up with TRBD1. J gave up 3 bases and V 5 bases, and 7 bases lay outside the gene matches. The CDR3 sequence is 15 residues long. The germline V gene encodes CDR1 SGHRS and CDR2 YFSETQ. CDR3 residues: CASRLGGQGVYEQYF. The CDR3 DNA follows: TGCGCCAGCAGACTTGGGGGACAGGGGGTCTACGAGCAGTACTTC. Supplemented by reference TRBV5-1 and TRBJ2-7, the full variable domain reads KAGVTQTPRYLIKTRGQQVTLSCSPISGHRSVSWYQQTPGQGLQFLFEYFSETQRNKGNFPGRFSGRQFSNSRSEMNVSTLELGDSALYLCASRLGGQGVYEQYFGPGTRLTVT.

This sequence joins TRBV7-6 and TRBJ2-1, with TRBD2 identical over 8 bases. Trimming cost V 5 bases and J 6 bases; bases outside gene matches: 12. CDR1 and CDR2 from the germline V gene are SGHVS and FNYEAQ. The CDR3 consists of 16 residues. CDR3 DNA: TGTGCCAGCAGCCCTCTCACTAGCGGACCCACCAATGAGCAGTTCTTC. Translation gives CASSPLTSGPTNEQFF.

V is TRBV7-9 and J is TRBJ1-1; D not certain. Germline V gene lookup returns CDR1 SEHNR and CDR2 FQNEAQ (reference sequence). The CDR3 runs to 14 residues. V lost 9 bases and J lost 0, with 14 bases in between. For the CDR3, the DNA is TGTGCCAGTTCCGGACGGACCATGAACACTGAAGCTTTCTTT. Its protein is CASSGRTMNTEAFF.

The V gene is TRBV19, the J gene TRBJ2-2; 9 positions match TRBD1. Germline CDR1 is LNHDA and CDR2 is SQIVND (reference sequence). Trimming at V came to 3 bases and at J to 5 bases, leaving 1 base not matched to a gene. This CDR3 contains 14 residues. The CDR3 nucleotides read TGTGCCAGTAGTATCGACAGGGGGACCGGGGAGCTGTTTTTT. Translation gives CASSIDRGTGELFF.

The CDR3 nucleotides read TGTGCCAGCAGCCGAGTCGGAACCCCCGGGTTTTCACCCCTCCACTTT. It encodes CASSRVGTPGFSPLHF. V usage is TRBV7-8 and J usage is TRBJ1-6; D remains ambiguous. The CDR3 has 16 amino acids. The germline gives CDR1 SGHVS, CDR2 FQNEAQ. The germline V and J ends were trimmed by 5 bases and 9 bases, with 20 bases remaining between them.

The V gene is TRBV5-1, the J gene TRBJ2-7; tentatively, D is TRBD1 (6 bases). The ends were cut back, 7 bases at V and 5 bases at J, with 16 bases in the middle. Germline V gene lookup returns CDR1 SGHRS and CDR2 YFSETQ. This CDR3 is built from 13 residues. The CDR3 sequence: CASSGQPSDEQYF. The CDR3 DNA is TGCGCCAGCTCTGGACAGCCCTCGGACGAGCAGTACTTC.

This clonotype was found a few times. This chain connects TRBV6-5 to TRBJ2-7; 13 nucleotides line up with TRBD2. Unmatched junction bases numbered 5, after V lost 6 bases and J lost 6 bases. The V gene's germline CDR1 is MNHEY and CDR2 SVGAGI. This CDR3 contains 14 residues. The CDR3, as DNA: TGTGCCAGCAGGCTCGGACTAGCGGGAGCCGAGCAGTACTTC. It translates to CASRLGLAGAEQYF.

This clonotype was seen ten or more times. The V call is TRBV7-2, the J call TRBJ2-7; 7 bases align to TRBD2. Germline CDR1 is SGHTA and CDR2 is FQGNSA. After removal of 5 bases from V and 3 bases from J, the junction contained 16 bases not matched to a gene. This CDR3 region has 17 residues. The CDR3 spells CASSPPSGLAAHYEQYF. The DNA for the CDR3 is TGTGCCAGCAGCCCGCCCTCGGGCCTAGCGGCCCACTACGAGCAGTACTTC.

Only a few counts were recorded for this clonotype. V usage is TRBV14 and J usage is TRBJ2-3, with 10 bases identical to TRBD2. The CDR3 loop spans 15 amino acids. J was trimmed by 6 bases and V by 3 bases; bases with no gene match: 6. Per germline, CDR1 SGHDN and CDR2 FVKESK. CDR3 loop: CASSQSGRARDTQYF. As DNA, the CDR3 is TGTGCCAGCAGCCAGAGCGGGAGGGCCCGTGATACGCAGTATTTT.

The chain recombines TRBV7-9 with TRBJ1-2; D possibly corresponds to TRBD1 (6 bases). The CDR3 spans 15 residues. The V end lost 6 bases, the J end lost 6 bases, and 20 bases lay between the germline ends. Per the germline V gene, CDR1 is SEHNR and CDR2 is FQNEAQ (reference sequence). This CDR3 reads CASRPPNPGVDGYTF. CDR3 DNA sequence: TGTGCCAGCAGACCTCCTAATCCAGGGGTTGATGGCTACACCTTC.

This clonotype was seen a few times. V is TRBV7-8 and J is TRBJ2-2; D possibly corresponds to TRBD2 (6 bases). The CDR3 loop spans 15 amino acids. V was clipped by 3 bases and J by 6 bases, with 14 bases between them. Looked up from germline, CDR1 is SGHVS and CDR2 is FQNEAQ. CDR3 DNA: TGTGCCAGCAGCTTTACGGGGACTCTGGCCGGGGAGCTGTTTTTT. This translates into CASSFTGTLAGELFF.

This clonotype was counted between two and nine times. This chain uses TRBV7-9 with TRBJ2-5; D is tentatively TRBD1 or TRBD2 (5 bases each). Trimming took 1 base from V and 5 from J, leaving 11 bases between them. The CDR3 length is 14 residues. Germline loops: CDR1 SEHNR, CDR2 FQNEAQ (reference sequence). The CDR3 sequence: CASSLGAWGETQYF. In DNA, the CDR3 is TGTGCCAGCAGCTTAGGTGCTTGGGGGGAGACCCAGTACTTC.

This clonotype was counted only a few times. The chain combines TRBV4-3 with TRBJ2-5; D is unresolved. The CDR3 covers 14 residues. The ends were cut back, 0 bases at V and 3 bases at J, with 8 bases in the middle. The V gene's germline CDR1 is LGHNA and CDR2 YSLEER. The CDR3 is CASSQDQVEETQYF. CDR3 coding DNA: TGCGCCAGCAGCCAAGATCAGGTGGAAGAGACCCAGTACTTC.

The chain uses TRBV12-3 or TRBV12-4 and TRBJ2-4; no clear D gene. This CDR3 has 16 amino acids. V was shortened by 5 bases and J by 0 bases, with 14 bases between the two germline ends. CDR3 nucleotide sequence: TGTGCCAGCAGTCAAGGACCGTCCCTAGCCAAAAACATTCAGTACTTC. It codes for CASSQGPSLAKNIQYF.

In its sample, this clonotype was seen a few times. The V call is TRBV6-1, the J call TRBJ1-6; D unresolved. V lost 1 base to trimming and J lost 0 bases, with 7 bases between them. The CDR3 totals 16 residues. CDR1 and CDR2 (germline): MNHNS, SASEGT. The CDR3 DNA reads as TGTGCCAGCAGTGAAGACAGTTACTCCTATAATTCACCCCTCCACTTT. Translated, it gives CASSEDSYSYNSPLHF.

This sequence joins TRBV7-4 and TRBJ1-6; no clear D. V was trimmed by 6 bases and J by 7 bases, leaving 13 bases between them. Germline V gene sequence: CDR1 SGHVT, CDR2 SQSDAQ. The CDR3 sequence is 14 residues long. CDR3 nucleotide sequence: TGTGCCAGCAGGGGAGAAGTGGAAAATTCACCCCTCCACTTT. This sequence encodes CASRGEVENSPLHF.

In its sample, this clonotype was seen many times. The gene calls are TRBV11-2 and TRBJ2-3; D unclear. CDR1 and CDR2 from the germline V gene are SGHAT and FQNNGV. V dropped 5 bases and J dropped 1 base, with 10 bases sitting between them. This CDR3 is 14 amino acids long. CDR3: CASSPTEGTDTQYF. As DNA, the CDR3 is TGTGCCAGCAGCCCTACAGAGGGCACAGATACGCAGTATTTT.